One sample yielded the 27 T cell receptor beta chains listed below, sequenced in a study of blood T cell repertoires in COVID-19. Generated by immunoSEQ multiplex PCR, the TCRdb table keeps only in-frame clones and is missing some. The sample has roughly 300,000 clones, approximately 85% seen once. Sequencing was carried out using peripheral blood. The receptors shown here come from a human donor in a cohort sampled during active COVID-19.

This clone came up a few times. J is TRBJ2-2 and V is TRBV7-3; 11 positions agree with TRBD1. The CDR3 loop spans 15 amino acids. Germline CDR1 reads SGHTA; CDR2 reads FQGTGA. J gave up 5 bases and V 5 bases, and 4 bases lay outside the gene matches. This CDR3 is CASSPRDRGTGELFF. The CDR3 DNA is TGTGCCAGCAGCCCACGGGACAGGGGGACCGGGGAGCTGTTTTTT.

CDR3 in DNA: TGTGCCAGCAGCCCATCGACAGGGTTTCGAGAAAAACTGTTTTTT. Protein: CASSPSTGFREKLFF. The chain carries TRBV5-4 and TRBJ1-4, with TRBD1 matching 7 bases. The junction had 11 bases not matched to a gene; V was cut back by 4 bases and J by 8 bases. CDR1 SGHNT and CDR2 YYREEE come from the germline V gene (reference sequence). CDR3 length: 15 residues. The full variable domain, with the rest looked up from reference TRBV5-4 and TRBJ1-4, is ETGVTQSPTHLIKTRGQQVTLRCSSQSGHNTVSWYQQALGQGPQFIFQYYREEENGRGNFPPRFSGLQFPNYSSELNVNALELDDSALYLCASSPSTGFREKLFFGSGTQLSVL.

The chain carries TRBV11-2 and TRBJ2-7; tentatively, D is TRBD2 (5 bases). The CDR3 has 13 amino acids. V gave up 0 bases and J gave up 6 bases, with 9 bases separating them. Germline CDR1 reads SGHAT; CDR2 reads FQNNGV. In DNA, the CDR3 is TGTGCCAGCAGCTTAGACCCAGAGGGCGAGCAGTACTTC. Translation gives CASSLDPEGEQYF.

This chain links TRBV29-1 with TRBJ1-1; TRBD1 matches 8 bases. CDR1 is SQVTM, CDR2 ANQGSEA, per germline. V lost 7 bases and J lost 6; bases outside the gene matches: 4. CDR3 length: 11 residues. CDR3 DNA: TGCAGCGCTGAGGGACAGGCTGAAGCTTTCTTT. Translating it yields CSAEGQAEAFF.

This chain joins TRBV5-4 and TRBJ2-7; 10 bases map to TRBD2. Trimming at V came to 1 base and at J to 2 bases, leaving 6 bases not matched to a gene. Germline V gene data show CDR1 as SGHNT and CDR2 as YYREEE (reference sequence). The CDR3 covers 16 residues. As DNA, the CDR3 is TGTGCCAGCAGCTTGTGGCTAGCGGGGGCCGCCTACGAGCAGTACTTC. It specifies CASSLWLAGAAYEQYF.

This clone was seen a few times. The chain joins TRBV2 to TRBJ1-5; perhaps TRBD1 as D (6 bases). This CDR3 region has 16 residues. Germline values: CDR1 SNHLY, CDR2 FYNNEI. V dropped 8 bases and J dropped 6 bases, with 23 bases sitting between them. DNA of the CDR3: TGTGCCAGCCGATCGATGAGGTCAGGGGTGGGTCAGCCCCAGCATTTT. Translated: CASRSMRSGVGQPQHF.

The J gene is TRBJ2-3, the V gene TRBV9; weak D call: TRBD2 (7 bases). V was clipped by 0 bases and J by 5 bases, with 10 bases between them. Germline lookup yields CDR1 SGDLS and CDR2 YYNGEE. The CDR3 loop spans 14 amino acids. CDR3 nucleotides: TGTGCCAGCAGCGTAGAGGGGGAGGGAGATACGCAGTATTTT. It encodes CASSVEGEGDTQYF.

The chain combines TRBV6-5 with TRBJ1-1; D unclear. Germline V lookup: CDR1 MNHEY, CDR2 SVGAGI. Trimming stripped 1 base from V and 0 bases from J, with 9 bases between. The CDR3 totals 15 residues. In DNA form, the CDR3 reads TGTGCCAGCAGTTACTTGGAGCAGTTGAACACTGAAGCTTTCTTT. This sequence encodes CASSYLEQLNTEAFF.

The chain carries TRBV6-5 and TRBJ1-3; D gene unclear. Germline V gives CDR1 MNHEY, CDR2 SVGAGI. This CDR3 comprises 14 residues. V was trimmed by 5 bases and J by 4 bases, leaving 12 bases between them. CDR3 residues: CASSPRPAGNTIYF. The CDR3, as DNA: TGTGCCAGCAGTCCGAGGCCAGCAGGAAACACCATATATTTT.

This chain joins TRBV27 and TRBJ1-1; tentative D call: TRBD1 (5 bases). CDR1 is MNHEY, CDR2 SMNVEV, per germline (reference sequence). This CDR3 has 11 residues. Trimming shortened V by 10 bases and J by 5 bases, and 11 bases separated the two germline ends. In DNA, the CDR3 is TGTGCCACCTCGGGGGGTACTGAAGCTTTCTTT. This codes for CATSGGTEAFF.

The rearrangement links TRBV5-1 to TRBJ1-2; 7 nucleotides line up with TRBD1. Trimming cost V 0 bases and J 7 bases; bases outside gene matches: 6. CDR1 is SGHRS and CDR2 is YFSETQ in the germline V gene. CDR3 length: 14 amino acids. The chain's CDR3 is CASSLEEGGRGYTF. Written as DNA, the CDR3 is TGCGCCAGCAGCTTGGAGGAAGGGGGCCGTGGCTACACCTTC.

CDR3 in DNA: TGCGCCAGCAGCGCAGACAGGGAAAGCAACACCGGGGAGCTGTTTTTT. The encoded protein is CASSADRESNTGELFF. This chain uses TRBV5-1 with TRBJ2-2; 7 positions match TRBD1. Trimming removed 4 bases from V and 2 bases from J; junction bases left unmatched: 8. The length of the CDR3 is 16 residues. The germline V gene encodes CDR1 SGHRS and CDR2 YFSETQ.

This clone appeared a single time. V usage is TRBV10-3 and J usage is TRBJ2-7; a possible D gene is TRBD2 (6 bases). The CDR3 is 14 amino acids. Trimming cost V 0 bases and J 2 bases, with 8 bases left between them. Germline V gene sequence: CDR1 ENHRY, CDR2 SYGVKD. CDR3 sequence reads: CAISESGLTYEQYF. The CDR3 bases are TGTGCCATCAGTGAGTCGGGACTTACCTACGAGCAGTACTTC.

In its sample, this clone was seen once. The chain recombines TRBV5-4 with TRBJ1-5; 7 bases map to TRBD1. Germline loops: CDR1 SGHNT, CDR2 YYREEE (reference sequence). The CDR3 is 13 residues long. V lost 4 bases to trimming and J lost 4 bases; unmatched junction nucleotides: 2. The CDR3 DNA reads TGTGCCAGCAGCGTGGACAGGAATCAGCCCCAGCATTTT. Protein product: CASSVDRNQPQHF. Filled out from reference TRBV5-4 and TRBJ1-5, the complete variable domain reads ETGVTQSPTHLIKTRGQQVTLRCSSQSGHNTVSWYQQALGQGPQFIFQYYREEENGRGNFPPRFSGLQFPNYSSELNVNALELDDSALYLCASSVDRNQPQHFGDGTRLSIL.

The rearrangement joins TRBV2 to TRBJ1-3; perhaps TRBD1 as D (6 bases). Trimming removed 7 bases at V and 6 bases at J, with 13 bases between. The CDR3 has 13 amino acids. The germline V gene has CDR1 SNHLY and CDR2 FYNNEI. The CDR3 here is CASKSRGANTIYF. The CDR3 DNA is TGTGCCAGCAAAAGTCGGGGGGCAAACACCATATATTTT.

The V gene is TRBV7-9, the J gene TRBJ1-4, with 10 bases lining up with TRBD1. The trim removed 4 bases at V and 8 bases at J, leaving 4 bases unmatched. Germline lookup yields CDR1 SEHNR and CDR2 FQNEAQ (reference sequence). The CDR3 consists of 14 residues. Here the CDR3 reads CASSSWDRGEKLFF. CDR3 nucleotides: TGTGCCAGCAGCTCCTGGGACAGGGGCGAAAAACTGTTTTTT.

This clone was seen many times. The V gene is TRBV2, the J gene TRBJ2-7; D may be TRBD2 (5 bases). Germline assignment: CDR1 SNHLY and CDR2 FYNNEI. V dropped 10 bases and J dropped 3 bases, with 19 bases sitting between them. The CDR3 runs 14 residues. Written as DNA, the CDR3 is TGTGCCACCAAGGAGGCAGCTACTGGCTACGAGCAGTACTTC. Translation: CATKEAATGYEQYF.

The CDR3 DNA reads TGTGCCAGCTCACCACAGGGGATGGTCCCTGAAGCTTTCTTT. Translating gives CASSPQGMVPEAFF. This chain connects TRBV18 to TRBJ1-1, with a possible D match to TRBD1 (5 bases). The CDR3 length is 14 residues. Germline V lookup: CDR1 KGHSH, CDR2 LQKENI. Trimming pared 1 base from V and 6 bases from J, leaving 12 bases between.

The chain combines TRBV12-3 or TRBV12-4 with TRBJ1-5; D unclear. The CDR3 extends over 13 amino acids. V was trimmed by 6 bases and J by 7 bases, leaving 13 bases between them. The CDR3 region is CASSPRREQPQHF. The CDR3 region has the DNA TGTGCCAGCAGCCCACGCCGAGAACAGCCCCAGCATTTT.

This clone was seen only a few times. The chain uses TRBV4-1 and TRBJ2-6, with 8 positions matching TRBD1. Trimming removed 2 bases from V and 0 bases from J; junction bases left unmatched: 6. The length of the CDR3 is 18 residues. Germline CDR1 reads MGHRA; CDR2 reads YSYEKL. The CDR3 DNA sequence: TGCGCCAGCAGCCAAAAGGGAACAGGGGGCTCTGGGGCCAACGTCCTGACTTTC. Translated, it gives CASSQKGTGGSGANVLTF.

The V and J genes are TRBV7-3 and TRBJ1-6; D call uncertain. V was pared by 2 bases and J by 6 bases, with 5 bases between. CDR3 size: 13 residues. Germline loops: CDR1 SGHTA, CDR2 FQGTGA. CDR3 in amino acids: CASSLLSNSPLHF. In DNA, the CDR3 is TGTGCCAGCAGCTTATTGAGTAATTCACCCCTCCACTTT.

The chain uses TRBV18 and TRBJ2-7; D is perhaps TRBD2 (5 bases). Germline assignment: CDR1 KGHSH and CDR2 LQKENI. With 0 bases removed from V and 6 bases from J, the gap between germline ends came to 9 bases. This CDR3 has 13 amino acids. CDR3 region: CASSPPRGFEQYF. DNA for the CDR3: TGTGCCAGCTCACCACCGAGAGGGTTCGAGCAGTACTTC.

This chain connects TRBV4-1 to TRBJ2-1; 7 positions match TRBD2. The germline V gene encodes CDR1 MGHRA and CDR2 YSYEKL. Trimming cost V 5 bases and J 4 bases; bases outside gene matches: 11. The CDR3 contains 16 residues. CDR3 protein: CASSDKPTGGYNEQFF. The CDR3 DNA is TGCGCCAGCAGCGACAAACCAACGGGGGGATACAATGAGCAGTTCTTC.

The J gene is TRBJ2-5, the V gene TRBV5-4; tentatively, D is TRBD2 (6 bases). Germline V gene data show CDR1 as SGHNT and CDR2 as YYREEE (reference sequence). The CDR3 extends over 14 amino acids. V shed 0 bases and J shed 2 bases, with 8 bases lying between them. CDR3 nucleotide sequence: TGTGCCAGCAGCTTGGTGGAGGGACAAGAGACCCAGTACTTC. Translated: CASSLVEGQETQYF.

The chain couples TRBV10-2 to TRBJ2-1; 11 bases map to TRBD2. Germline V gene sequence: CDR1 WSHSY, CDR2 SAAADI. The CDR3 consists of 15 residues. J lost 5 bases, V lost 7 bases, and 7 bases had no gene match. Written as DNA, the CDR3 is TGCGCCAGCACCTCCGGGACTAGCGGACACAATGAGCAGTTCTTC. Translated, it gives CASTSGTSGHNEQFF.

The chain employs TRBV12-5 and TRBJ1-1; D is uncertain. The V and J ends lost 0 bases and 1 base respectively, with 6 bases between them. The V gene's germline CDR1 is LGHNT and CDR2 FRNRAP. This CDR3 has 14 residues. CDR3 nucleotide sequence: TGTGCTAGTGGTTTGGTAGGCGGGAACACTGAAGCTTTCTTT. Protein sequence: CASGLVGGNTEAFF. The full variable domain, with the rest looked up from reference TRBV12-5 and TRBJ1-1, is DARVTQTPRHKVTEMGQEVTMRCQPILGHNTVFWYRQTMMQGLELLAYFRNRAPLDDSGMPKDRFSAEMPDATLATLKIQPSEPRDSAVYFCASGLVGGNTEAFFGQGTRLTVV.

V gene TRBV5-1 combines with J gene TRBJ1-4; TRBD1 aligns across 8 bases. Trimming took 0 bases from V and 8 from J; bases not matched to a gene: 6. This CDR3 has 15 amino acids. Germline lookup yields CDR1 SGHRS and CDR2 YFSETQ. In DNA form, the CDR3 reads TGCGCCAGCAGCTTGGTCGGGACAGGACAAGAAAAACTGTTTTTT. Protein: CASSLVGTGQEKLFF.